The 29 T cell receptor beta chains listed next were all sequenced from one sample in a study of metastatic and nonmetastatic thyroid tumors. TCRdb re-called the PCR reads via MiXCR. The sample lists roughly 42,000 clones, 18% occurring once. Among the patients, none had received any treatment before thyroid surgery. The sequenced sample was tumor tissue. Source of these receptors: a female donor with papillary thyroid cancer or a benign thyroid nodule (not recorded which). Some clones in this sample may be carry-over from other donors' samples.

This clone has a count of ten or more. The gene calls are TRBV7-9 and TRBJ1-2, with D unclear. Germline CDR1 and CDR2: SEHNR and FQNEAQ (reference sequence). There are 11 residues in the CDR3. The V and J ends lost 3 bases and 5 bases respectively, with 4 bases between them. The CDR3: CASSLQYGYTF. For the CDR3, the DNA is TGTGCCAGCAGCTTGCAATATGGCTACACCTTC.

A remark on this clone: A much larger clone lies one base from this, so it may be a read error. The sample contains more than one DNA sequence encoding this CDR3. V usage is TRBV5-4 and J usage is TRBJ2-1, with a possible D match to TRBD2 (6 bases). The CDR3 covers 14 residues. In germline, CDR1 is SGHNT, CDR2 YYREEE (reference sequence). CDR3 loop: CASSLGLRGNEQFF. The CDR3 nucleotides are TGTGCAAGCAGCTTGGGGCTGCGGGGCAATGAGCAGTTCTTC.

Many counts were recorded for this clone. This chain joins TRBV9 and TRBJ2-5; 9 bases map to TRBD1. Germline values: CDR1 SGDLS, CDR2 YYNGEE. V was clipped by 1 base and J by 5 bases; unmatched bases: 6. The CDR3 is made up of 15 amino acids. The CDR3, as DNA: TGTGCCAGCAGCGTATGGGGTACAGGGGGCGAGACCCAGTACTTC. Amino acid sequence: CASSVWGTGGETQYF.

The chain has TRBV28 and TRBJ2-7, with TRBD1 matching over 7 bases. The germline V gene encodes CDR1 MDHEN and CDR2 SYDVKM. The CDR3 extends over 16 amino acids. V shed 3 bases and J 4 bases; nucleotides not matched to a gene: 12. The chain's CDR3 is CASSFRGRGIGYEQYF. In DNA form, the CDR3 reads TGTGCCAGCAGTTTTAGGGGCAGGGGGATTGGTTACGAGCAGTACTTC.

V is TRBV7-9 and J is TRBJ2-1, with 8 bases lining up with TRBD2. Germline V gene lookup returns CDR1 SEHNR and CDR2 FQNEAQ (reference sequence). The CDR3 sequence is 14 residues long. Trimming removed 3 bases from V and 6 bases from J; junction bases left unmatched: 4. The CDR3 DNA reads as TGTGCCAGCAGCTTGTCCGGGACTAGCAATGAGCAGTTCTTC. Protein sequence: CASSLSGTSNEQFF.

This clone appeared many times. V and J are TRBV5-1 and TRBJ2-1; 8 bases line up with TRBD2. The length of the CDR3 is 15 residues. With 4 bases clipped from V and 1 base from J, the junction kept 4 bases outside the gene matches. Germline CDR1 SGHRS, CDR2 YFSETQ. This CDR3 is CASSMAGGSYNEQFF. The CDR3 DNA reads TGCGCCAGCAGCATGGCGGGAGGATCCTACAATGAGCAGTTCTTC.

With respect to this clone: This may come from a read error, since a much larger clone is one base off. The CDR3 region is CASSRSPCPMADTQYF. Written as DNA, the CDR3 is TGTGCCAGCAGCCGTTCTCCGTGCCCAATGGCAGATACGCAGTATTTT. V usage is TRBV11-2 and J usage is TRBJ2-3; D uncertain. V was shortened by 5 bases and J by 4 bases, with 19 bases between the two germline ends. The CDR3 runs 16 residues. CDR1 and CDR2 (germline): SGHAT, FQNNGV.

This clone was picked up a small number of times. The J gene is TRBJ1-2, the V gene TRBV20-1; D may be TRBD1 (6 bases). Trimming cost V 3 bases and J 7 bases, with 12 bases left between them. The CDR3 length is 12 residues. Germline assignment: CDR1 DFQATT and CDR2 SNEGSKA (reference sequence). CDR3 loop: CSARGRGFGYTF. CDR3 sequence (DNA): TGCAGTGCTAGGGGCAGGGGTTTTGGCTACACCTTC.

This clone was detected ten times or more. The chain couples TRBV28 to TRBJ2-5, with D possibly being TRBD2 (6 bases). The V gene's germline CDR1 is MDHEN and CDR2 SYDVKM. V was cut by 2 bases and J by 2 bases, with 18 bases left in between. This CDR3 contains 17 residues. The CDR3 nucleotides are TGTGCCAGCAGTTTACAAGGGAGGACCGGAGCACAAGAGACCCAGTACTTC. As protein: CASSLQGRTGAQETQYF. The full variable domain, with the rest looked up from reference TRBV28 and TRBJ2-5, is DVKVTQSSRYLVKRTGEKVFLECVQDMDHENMFWYRQDPGLGLRLIYFSYDVKMKEKGDIPEGYSVSREKKERFSLILESASTNQTSMYLCASSLQGRTGAQETQYFGPGTRLLVL.

Note on this clone: Germline and junction disagree at one end, which may indicate a read error. The genes are TRBV18 and TRBJ2-3; 9 positions agree with TRBD2. The germline gives CDR1 KGHSH, CDR2 LQKENI. The length of the CDR3 is 16 residues. Here the CDR3 DNA reads TGTGCCAGCTCACCACTCGGGGGGACTAGCACAGATAAGCAGTATTTT. Protein product: CASSPLGGTSTDKQYF. Using reference TRBV18 and TRBJ2-3 for the parts outside the CDR3, the full variable domain is NAGVMQNPRHLVRRRGQEARLRCSPMKGHSHVYWYRQLPEEGLKFMVYLQKENIIDESGMPKERFSAEFPKEGPSILRIQQVVRGDSAAYFCASSPLGGTSTDKQYFGPGTRLTVL.

This clone was seen at least ten times. The rearrangement uses TRBV2 and TRBJ1-5; 7 bases match TRBD1. V dropped 6 bases and J dropped 4; count of bases not matched to a gene: 6. Germline-derived CDR1 and CDR2 are SNHLY and FYNNEI. The CDR3 sequence is 14 residues long. CDR3 nucleotides: TGTGCCAGCAGGCCCGACAGGGAAAATCAGCCCCAGCATTTT. This encodes CASRPDRENQPQHF.

At least ten counts were recorded for this clone. This chain joins TRBV7-2 and TRBJ2-1, with TRBD2 identical over 14 bases. Germline assignment: CDR1 SGHTA and CDR2 FQGNSA. J was trimmed by 0 bases and V by 5 bases; bases with no gene match: 9. The CDR3 length is 19 residues. The chain's CDR3 is CASSTPGTSGGLSYNEQFF. In nucleotides, the CDR3 is TGTGCCAGCAGCACCCCCGGGACTAGCGGGGGCCTCTCCTACAATGAGCAGTTCTTC.

This clone has ten or more counts. The chain recombines TRBV7-2 with TRBJ1-5; the D is unclear. Germline V gene lookup returns CDR1 SGHTA and CDR2 FQGNSA. This CDR3 contains 13 residues. Trimming left V 3 bases short and J 1 base short, with 4 bases between. This chain's CDR3 is CASSFWSNQPQHF. CDR3 sequence (DNA): TGTGCCAGCAGCTTTTGGAGCAATCAGCCCCAGCATTTT. Variable domain in full (rest from reference TRBV7-2 and TRBJ1-5): GAGVSQSPSNKVTEKGKDVELRCDPISGHTALYWYRQSLGQGLEFLIYFQGNSAPDKSGLPSDRFSAERTGGSVSTLTIQRTQQEDSAVYLCASSFWSNQPQHFGDGTRLSIL.

About this clone itself: The germline gene is not matched at one end of the junction; a read error may be the cause. The chain employs TRBV6-1 and TRBJ2-7; maybe TRBD2 (6 bases). This CDR3 is built from 17 residues. Germline V CDR1 and CDR2: MNHNS, SASEGT. CDR3 region: CASSEWGLHDPTYEQYF. The CDR3 coding sequence is TGTGCCAGCAGTGAGTGGGGACTTCACGACCCCACCTATGAGCAGTACTTC.

On this clone: The CDR3 does not end in the conserved phenylalanine or tryptophan, so this is likely a read error. It is unclear where the CDR3 begins or ends on the DNA, so no DNA is shown, and the CDR3 is as TCRdb lists it. The genes are TRBV12-3 or TRBV12-4 and TRBJ2-7. The CDR3 length equals 10 residues, ends included. CDR3 sequence: CASSTADCSP.

This clone was counted ten times or more. The chain combines TRBV28 with TRBJ1-2, with 7 bases aligning to TRBD1. There are 12 residues in the CDR3. V trimming: 6 bases; J trimming: 4 bases; junction bases outside the gene matches: 2. Germline V lookup: CDR1 MDHEN, CDR2 SYDVKM. CDR3 bases: TGTGCCAGCAGGACAGGGATCTATGGCTACACCTTC. Translation gives CASRTGIYGYTF.

This clone showed up many times. The rearrangement joins TRBV5-1 to TRBJ1-1, with TRBD1 as a possible D gene (6 bases). Between the trimmed V and J ends, which lost 0 bases and 0 bases, there was a span of 9 bases. Germline CDR1 SGHRS, CDR2 YFSETQ. The CDR3 runs to 15 residues. The CDR3 sequence is CASSLGGGLNTEAFF. In nucleotides, the CDR3 is TGCGCCAGCAGCTTGGGGGGGGGCTTGAACACTGAAGCTTTCTTT.

This clone is labeled as large. The chain is built from TRBV12-3 or TRBV12-4 and TRBJ1-5; D is ambiguous. The CDR3 runs 14 residues. V was trimmed by 7 bases and J by 3 bases, leaving 13 bases between them. CDR3 DNA: TGTGCCAGCACCCTACGAGGTCCCAATCAGCCCCAGCATTTT. The encoded protein is CASTLRGPNQPQHF.

J is TRBJ2-7 and V is TRBV7-3; TRBD2 matches at 8 bases. V lost 1 base to trimming and J lost 3 bases; unmatched junction nucleotides: 2. The CDR3 extends over 14 amino acids. Looked up from germline, CDR1 is SGHTA and CDR2 is FQGTGA. The CDR3 spells CASSLNSGNYEQYF. CDR3 DNA sequence: TGTGCCAGCAGCTTAAATAGCGGGAACTACGAGCAGTACTTC.

There are many counts of this clone. This rearrangement joins TRBV3-1 to TRBJ2-7; D is unresolved. Trimming removed 3 bases from V and 0 bases from J, with 12 bases in between. There are 15 residues in the CDR3. The V gene's germline CDR1 is LGHDT and CDR2 YNNKEL (reference sequence). The CDR3: CASSHDGWGSYEQYF. The CDR3 coding sequence is TGTGCCAGCAGCCATGACGGTTGGGGCTCCTACGAGCAGTACTTC.

This clone was seen repeatedly, ten times or more. This chain links TRBV5-1 with TRBJ1-5, with no clear D. Trimming removed 2 bases from V and 0 bases from J, with 9 bases in between. The CDR3 is 15 residues long. Germline CDR1 and CDR2: SGHRS and YFSETQ. CDR3 region: CASSFLPGSNQPQHF. As DNA, the CDR3 is TGCGCCAGCAGCTTTTTGCCGGGTAGCAATCAGCCCCAGCATTTT.

This clone showed up many times. V gene TRBV20-1 combines with J gene TRBJ1-2, with D possibly TRBD1 on 6 matching bases. V was clipped by 2 bases and J by 8 bases, with 12 bases between them. From germline, CDR1 is DFQATT and CDR2 SNEGSKA (reference sequence). This CDR3 comprises 12 residues. In nucleotides, the CDR3 is TGCAGTGCTAGAACAGGGTCACAGGGCTACACCTTC. Protein: CSARTGSQGYTF.

The genes are TRBV20-1 and TRBJ2-3; D perhaps matches TRBD1 (5 bases). V lost 8 bases and J 2 bases, leaving 23 bases between the germline ends. Per the germline V gene, CDR1 is DFQATT and CDR2 is SNEGSKA (reference sequence). The CDR3 runs to 16 residues. The chain's CDR3 is CSSHDSASGNTDTQYF. Written as DNA, the CDR3 is TGCAGTTCCCACGACAGTGCTTCGGGCAACACAGATACGCAGTATTTT.

The sample holds a few counts of this clone. The chain uses TRBV27 and TRBJ2-7, with 7 positions matching TRBD1. V shed 10 bases and J 2 bases; nucleotides not matched to a gene: 14. Germline CDR1 MNHEY, CDR2 SMNVEV (reference sequence). CDR3 length: 15 residues. The CDR3 DNA sequence: TGTGCCATCATTTTAACGGGACAGTGCGCCTACGAGCAGTACTTC. Its translation is CAIILTGQCAYEQYF.

This clone was counted ten times or more. The chain combines TRBV10-2 with TRBJ1-1, with 8 nucleotides matching TRBD1. The CDR3 spans 15 residues. The V gene end was trimmed by 0 bases and the J gene end by 4 bases; junction bases not matched to a gene: 4. Germline CDR1 is WSHSY and CDR2 is SAAADI. The CDR3: CASSESTGGGTEAFF. The CDR3 coding sequence is TGCGCCAGCAGTGAGTCAACAGGGGGAGGCACTGAAGCTTTCTTT.

This clone has a count of ten or more. The chain is built from TRBV9 and TRBJ2-3; tentative D call: TRBD2 (6 bases). V gave up 7 bases and J gave up 4 bases, with 19 bases separating them. The CDR3 is 15 residues long. CDR1 and CDR2 (germline): SGDLS, YYNGEE. The CDR3 loop is CASSGGPQMPDTQYF. The CDR3 DNA sequence: TGTGCCAGCTCCGGGGGACCACAAATGCCAGATACGCAGTATTTT.

On this clone: Other DNA sequences within the sample encode an identical CDR3. This chain connects TRBV7-8 to TRBJ2-7; 10 nucleotides agree with TRBD2. The CDR3 consists of 16 residues. CDR1 and CDR2 (germline): SGHVS, FQNEAQ. V lost 3 bases and J lost 4; bases outside the gene matches: 9. This CDR3 is CASSFLAGEASYEQYF. The DNA of the CDR3 is TGTGCCAGCAGCTTTCTAGCGGGAGAAGCCTCATACGAGCAGTACTTC.

This clone was recorded a few times. The genes are TRBV9 and TRBJ1-1; TRBD1 matches at 7 bases. Germline V CDR1 and CDR2: SGDLS, YYNGEE. The CDR3 has 18 residues. The J segment lost 7 bases and the V segment lost 3 bases, leaving 21 bases of the junction unmatched. The CDR3: CASSDQRTGFGDTREAFF. CDR3 DNA: TGTGCCAGCAGCGACCAACGGACAGGCTTTGGGGATACTCGTGAAGCTTTCTTT.

This clone was counted at least ten times. This chain connects TRBV12-3 or TRBV12-4 to TRBJ2-7, with D perhaps matching TRBD2 (5 bases). The CDR3 length is 12 residues. Trimming left V 3 bases short and J 3 bases short, with 6 bases between. The CDR3 bases are TGTGCCAGCAGTTTCCGGGGCTACGAGCAGTACTTC. Translated, it gives CASSFRGYEQYF.